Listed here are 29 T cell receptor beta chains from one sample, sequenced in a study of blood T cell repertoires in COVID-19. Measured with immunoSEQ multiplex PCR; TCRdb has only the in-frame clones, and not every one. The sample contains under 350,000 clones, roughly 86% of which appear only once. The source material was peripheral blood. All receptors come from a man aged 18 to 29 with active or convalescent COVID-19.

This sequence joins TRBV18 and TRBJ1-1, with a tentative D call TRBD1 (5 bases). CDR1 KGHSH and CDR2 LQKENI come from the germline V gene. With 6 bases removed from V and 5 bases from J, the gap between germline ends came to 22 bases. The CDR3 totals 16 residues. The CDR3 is CASSPAGLVLRTEAFF. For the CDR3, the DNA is TGTGCCAGCTCCCCGGCAGGGTTGGTTTTGAGGACTGAAGCTTTCTTT.

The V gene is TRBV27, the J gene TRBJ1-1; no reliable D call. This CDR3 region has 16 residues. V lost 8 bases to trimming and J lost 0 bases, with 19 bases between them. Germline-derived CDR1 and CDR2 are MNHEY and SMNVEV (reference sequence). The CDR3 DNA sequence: TGTGCCAGCTCGTCGCTCACTATCCAGATGAACACTGAAGCTTTCTTT. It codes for CASSSLTIQMNTEAFF.

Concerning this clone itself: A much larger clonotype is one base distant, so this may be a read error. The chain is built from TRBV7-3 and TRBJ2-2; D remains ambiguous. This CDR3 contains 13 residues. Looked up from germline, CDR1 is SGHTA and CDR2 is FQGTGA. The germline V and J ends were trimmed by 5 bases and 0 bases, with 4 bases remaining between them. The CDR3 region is CASSPTNTGELFF. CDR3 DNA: TGTGCCAGCAGCCCTACGAACACCGGGGAGCTGTTTTTT.

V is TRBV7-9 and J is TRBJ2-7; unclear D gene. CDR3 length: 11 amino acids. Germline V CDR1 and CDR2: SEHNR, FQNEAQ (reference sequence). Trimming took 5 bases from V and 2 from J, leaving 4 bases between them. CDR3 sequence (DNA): TGTGCCAGCAGCGCAGCCTACGAGCAGTACTTC. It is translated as CASSAAYEQYF.

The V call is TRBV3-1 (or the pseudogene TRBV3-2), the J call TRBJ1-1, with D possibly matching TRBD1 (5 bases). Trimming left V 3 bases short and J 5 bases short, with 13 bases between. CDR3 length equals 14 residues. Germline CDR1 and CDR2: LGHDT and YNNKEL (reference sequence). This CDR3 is CASSQGRVGTEAFF. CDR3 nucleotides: TGTGCCAGCAGCCAGGGCAGGGTGGGTACTGAAGCTTTCTTT.

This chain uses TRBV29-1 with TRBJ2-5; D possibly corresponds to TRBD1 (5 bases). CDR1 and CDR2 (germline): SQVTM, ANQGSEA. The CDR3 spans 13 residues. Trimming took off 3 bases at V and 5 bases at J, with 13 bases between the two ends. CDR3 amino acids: CSVDRGVSETQYF. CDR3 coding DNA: TGCAGCGTTGATAGGGGTGTCTCCGAGACCCAGTACTTC.

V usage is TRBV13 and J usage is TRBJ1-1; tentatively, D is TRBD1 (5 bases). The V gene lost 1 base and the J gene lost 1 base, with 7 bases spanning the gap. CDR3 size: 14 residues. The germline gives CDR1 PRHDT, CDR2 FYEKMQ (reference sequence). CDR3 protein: CASSLVGANTEAFF. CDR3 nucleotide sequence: TGTGCCAGCAGCTTAGTTGGGGCGAACACTGAAGCTTTCTTT.

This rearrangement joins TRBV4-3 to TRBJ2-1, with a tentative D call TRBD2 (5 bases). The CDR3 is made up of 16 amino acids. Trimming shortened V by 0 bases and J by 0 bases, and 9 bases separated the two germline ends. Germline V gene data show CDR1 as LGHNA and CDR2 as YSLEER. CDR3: CASSQELASSYNEQFF. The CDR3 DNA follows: TGCGCCAGCAGCCAAGAATTAGCGAGCTCCTACAATGAGCAGTTCTTC.

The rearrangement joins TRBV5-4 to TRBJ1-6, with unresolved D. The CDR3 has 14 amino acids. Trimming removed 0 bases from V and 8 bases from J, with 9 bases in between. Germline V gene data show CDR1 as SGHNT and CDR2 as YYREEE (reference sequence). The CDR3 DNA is TGTGCCAGCAGCTTGGTCGCAGGTGATTCACCCCTCCACTTT. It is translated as CASSLVAGDSPLHF.

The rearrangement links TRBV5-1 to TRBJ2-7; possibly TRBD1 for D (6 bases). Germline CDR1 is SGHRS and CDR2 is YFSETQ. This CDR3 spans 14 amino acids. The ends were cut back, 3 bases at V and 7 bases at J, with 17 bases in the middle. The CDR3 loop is CASSSPFQGQEQYF. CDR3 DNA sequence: TGCGCCAGCAGCTCCCCATTTCAAGGACAGGAGCAGTACTTC.

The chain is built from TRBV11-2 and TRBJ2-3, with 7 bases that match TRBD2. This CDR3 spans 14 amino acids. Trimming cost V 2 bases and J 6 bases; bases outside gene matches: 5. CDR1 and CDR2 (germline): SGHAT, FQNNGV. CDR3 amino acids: CASSLTGTTDTQYF. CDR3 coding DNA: TGTGCCAGCAGCTTAACCGGGACTACCGATACGCAGTATTTT.

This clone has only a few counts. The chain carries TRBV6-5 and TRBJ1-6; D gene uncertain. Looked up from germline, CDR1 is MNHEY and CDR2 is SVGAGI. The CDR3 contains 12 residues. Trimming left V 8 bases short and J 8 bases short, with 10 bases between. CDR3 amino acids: CASGHQDSPLHF. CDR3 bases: TGTGCCAGCGGTCACCAGGATTCACCCCTCCACTTT.

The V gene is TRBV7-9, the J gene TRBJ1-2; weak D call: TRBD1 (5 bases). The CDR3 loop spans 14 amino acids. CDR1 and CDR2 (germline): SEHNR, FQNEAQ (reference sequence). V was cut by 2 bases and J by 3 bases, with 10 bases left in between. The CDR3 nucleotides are TGTGCCAGCAGCTTAACAGGCGGTGACTATGGCTACACCTTC. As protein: CASSLTGGDYGYTF.

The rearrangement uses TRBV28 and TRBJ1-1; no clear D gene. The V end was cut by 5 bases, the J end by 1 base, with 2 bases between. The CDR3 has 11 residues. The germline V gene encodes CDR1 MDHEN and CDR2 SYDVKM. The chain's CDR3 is CASSRNTEAFF. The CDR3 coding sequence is TGTGCCAGCAGTCGGAACACTGAAGCTTTCTTT.

As DNA, the CDR3 is TGTGCCAGCAGCTTGGGGGCTAGCGCTGATTACAATGAGCAGTTCTTC. Translation: CASSLGASADYNEQFF. This sequence joins TRBV5-4 and TRBJ2-1; tentative D call: TRBD2 (6 bases). Germline V gene lookup returns CDR1 SGHNT and CDR2 YYREEE (reference sequence). The CDR3 length is 16 residues. V was pared by 0 bases and J by 4 bases, with 14 bases between.

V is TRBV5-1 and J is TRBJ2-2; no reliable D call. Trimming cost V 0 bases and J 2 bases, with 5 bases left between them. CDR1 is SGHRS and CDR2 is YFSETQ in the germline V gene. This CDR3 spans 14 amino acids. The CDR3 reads CASSLVTNTGELFF. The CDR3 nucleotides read TGCGCCAGCAGCTTGGTTACAAACACCGGGGAGCTGTTTTTT.

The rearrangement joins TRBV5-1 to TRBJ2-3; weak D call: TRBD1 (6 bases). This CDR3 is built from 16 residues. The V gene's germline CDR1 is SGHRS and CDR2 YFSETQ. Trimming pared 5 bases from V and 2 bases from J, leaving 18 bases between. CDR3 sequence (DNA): TGCGCCAGCAGTTCCGACAGGCAAACCTTCACAGATACGCAGTATTTT. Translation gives CASSSDRQTFTDTQYF.

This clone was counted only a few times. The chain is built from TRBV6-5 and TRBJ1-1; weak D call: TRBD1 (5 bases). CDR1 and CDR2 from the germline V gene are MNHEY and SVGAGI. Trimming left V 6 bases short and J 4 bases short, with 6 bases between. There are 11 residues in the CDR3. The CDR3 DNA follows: TGTGCCAGCAGAACAGGCACTGAAGCTTTCTTT. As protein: CASRTGTEAFF.

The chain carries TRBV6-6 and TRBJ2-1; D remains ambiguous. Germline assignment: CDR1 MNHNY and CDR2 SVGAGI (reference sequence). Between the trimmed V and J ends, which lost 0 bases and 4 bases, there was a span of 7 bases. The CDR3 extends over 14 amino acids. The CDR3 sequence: CASSYSNEYNEQFF. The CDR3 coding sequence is TGTGCCAGCAGTTACTCGAACGAGTACAATGAGCAGTTCTTC.

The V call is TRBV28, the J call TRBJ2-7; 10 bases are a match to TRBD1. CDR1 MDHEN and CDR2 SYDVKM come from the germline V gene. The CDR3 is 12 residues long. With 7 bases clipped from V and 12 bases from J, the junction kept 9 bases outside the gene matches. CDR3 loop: CASTSGDRGTYF. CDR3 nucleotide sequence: TGTGCCAGCACCTCTGGGGACAGGGGAACGTACTTC.

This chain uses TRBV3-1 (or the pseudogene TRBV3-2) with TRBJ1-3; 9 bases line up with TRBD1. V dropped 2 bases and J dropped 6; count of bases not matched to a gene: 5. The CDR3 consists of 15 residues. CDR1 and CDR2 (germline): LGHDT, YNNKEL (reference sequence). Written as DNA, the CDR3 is TGTGCCAGCAGCCAATCAGACAGGGGGTTAAACACCATATATTTT. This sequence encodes CASSQSDRGLNTIYF.

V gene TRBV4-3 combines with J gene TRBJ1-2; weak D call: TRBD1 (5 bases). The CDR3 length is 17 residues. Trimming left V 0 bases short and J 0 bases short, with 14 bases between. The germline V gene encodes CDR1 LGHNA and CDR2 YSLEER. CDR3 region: CASSQDAFLTANYGYTF. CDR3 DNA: TGCGCCAGCAGCCAAGATGCTTTCCTGACAGCTAACTATGGCTACACCTTC.

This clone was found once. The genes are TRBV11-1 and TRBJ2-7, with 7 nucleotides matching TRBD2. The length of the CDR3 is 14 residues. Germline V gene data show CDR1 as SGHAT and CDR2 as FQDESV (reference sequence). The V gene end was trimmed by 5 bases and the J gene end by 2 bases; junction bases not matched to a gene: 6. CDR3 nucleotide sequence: TGTGCCAGCAGCCGAAGCGGGGCTGCCTACGAGCAGTACTTC. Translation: CASSRSGAAYEQYF. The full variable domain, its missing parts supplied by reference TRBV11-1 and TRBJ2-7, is EAEVAQSPRYKITEKSQAVAFWCDPISGHATLYWYRQILGQGPELLVQFQDESVVDDSQLPKDRFSAERLKGVDSTLKIQPAELGDSAMYLCASSRSGAAYEQYFGPGTRLTVT.

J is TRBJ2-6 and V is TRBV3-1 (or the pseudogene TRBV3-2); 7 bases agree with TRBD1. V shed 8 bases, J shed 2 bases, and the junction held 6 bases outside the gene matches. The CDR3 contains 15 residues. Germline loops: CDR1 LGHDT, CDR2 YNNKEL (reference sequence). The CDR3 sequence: CASSRGQAGANVLTF. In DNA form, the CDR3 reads TGTGCCAGCTCGAGGGGGCAGGCTGGGGCCAACGTCCTGACTTTC.

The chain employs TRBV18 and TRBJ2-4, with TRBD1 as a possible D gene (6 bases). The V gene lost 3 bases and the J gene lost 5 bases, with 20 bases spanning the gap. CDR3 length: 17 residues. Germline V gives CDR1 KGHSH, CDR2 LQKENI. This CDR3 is CASSPRVSKGEQNIQYF. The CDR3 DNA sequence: TGTGCCAGCTCACCTAGAGTATCCAAGGGGGAGCAAAACATTCAGTACTTC.

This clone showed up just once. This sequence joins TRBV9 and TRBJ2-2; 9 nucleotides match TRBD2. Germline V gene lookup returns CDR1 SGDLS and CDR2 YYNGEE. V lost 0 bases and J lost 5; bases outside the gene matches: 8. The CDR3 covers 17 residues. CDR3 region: CASSVVAAGGATGELFF. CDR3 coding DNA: TGTGCCAGCAGCGTAGTAGCAGCGGGGGGAGCTACCGGGGAGCTGTTTTTT.

DNA of the CDR3: TGTGCCAGCAGTGAAGGCAGGGCCCTAGAGACCCAGTACTTC. This translates into CASSEGRALETQYF. This chain links TRBV6-1 with TRBJ2-5; a weak D match, TRBD1 (5 bases). Trimming cost V 1 base and J 4 bases, with 10 bases left between them. Germline CDR1 and CDR2: MNHNS and SASEGT. This CDR3 region has 14 residues.

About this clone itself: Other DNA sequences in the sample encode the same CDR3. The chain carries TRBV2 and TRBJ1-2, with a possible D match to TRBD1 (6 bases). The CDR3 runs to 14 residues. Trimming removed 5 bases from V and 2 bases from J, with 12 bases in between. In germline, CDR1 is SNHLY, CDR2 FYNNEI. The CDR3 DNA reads TGTGCCAGCAGTCCCTTAACAGGGAACTATGGCTACACCTTC. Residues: CASSPLTGNYGYTF.

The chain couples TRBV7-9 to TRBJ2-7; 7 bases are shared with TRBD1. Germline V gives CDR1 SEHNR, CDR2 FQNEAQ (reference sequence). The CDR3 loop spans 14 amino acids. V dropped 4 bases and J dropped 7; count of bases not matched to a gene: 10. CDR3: CASSSVVQGREQYF. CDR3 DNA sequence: TGTGCCAGCAGCTCCGTCGTACAGGGGAGAGAGCAGTACTTC. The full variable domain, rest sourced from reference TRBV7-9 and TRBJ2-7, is DTGVSQNPRHKITKRGQNVTFRCDPISEHNRLYWYRQTLGQGPEFLTYFQNEAQLEKSRLLSDRFSAERPKGSFSTLEIQRTEQGDSAMYLCASSSVVQGREQYFGPGTRLTVT.